This entry is about one T cell receptor (beta chain). CDR1 is MGHRA and CDR2 is YSYEKL in the germline V gene. V shed 0 bases and J 0 bases; nucleotides not matched to a gene: 14. CDR3 length: 21 amino acids. Sequencing was performed with immunoSEQ multiplex PCR; in TCRdb, only in-frame clones are kept and a portion is missing. This table holds 640,000 or so clones, around 87% found once. The record originates from a study of shared T cell receptors in the human thymus. The sample was also reused in another study, on human thymus T cells. From that report: It was healthy Finnish infants having corrective surgery for congenital heart defects who were the donors. Resections that were taken during corrective heart surgery supplied the thymus tissue. The authors found apparently biased V and J gene usage in thymic and blood repertoires. Highly overlapping thymic repertoires in unrelated individuals were reported by related research.

This sequence was found in a boy under three years old with a congenital heart defect. The chain employs TRBV4-1 and TRBJ2-1; 10 bases align to TRBD2. Sequenced material: thymocytes. DNA for the CDR3: TGCGCCAGCAGCCAAGATGAAGCGGGGGGGGGAGGGCCCGTCTCCTACAATGAGCAGTTCTTC. Translation: CASSQDEAGGGGPVSYNEQFF.